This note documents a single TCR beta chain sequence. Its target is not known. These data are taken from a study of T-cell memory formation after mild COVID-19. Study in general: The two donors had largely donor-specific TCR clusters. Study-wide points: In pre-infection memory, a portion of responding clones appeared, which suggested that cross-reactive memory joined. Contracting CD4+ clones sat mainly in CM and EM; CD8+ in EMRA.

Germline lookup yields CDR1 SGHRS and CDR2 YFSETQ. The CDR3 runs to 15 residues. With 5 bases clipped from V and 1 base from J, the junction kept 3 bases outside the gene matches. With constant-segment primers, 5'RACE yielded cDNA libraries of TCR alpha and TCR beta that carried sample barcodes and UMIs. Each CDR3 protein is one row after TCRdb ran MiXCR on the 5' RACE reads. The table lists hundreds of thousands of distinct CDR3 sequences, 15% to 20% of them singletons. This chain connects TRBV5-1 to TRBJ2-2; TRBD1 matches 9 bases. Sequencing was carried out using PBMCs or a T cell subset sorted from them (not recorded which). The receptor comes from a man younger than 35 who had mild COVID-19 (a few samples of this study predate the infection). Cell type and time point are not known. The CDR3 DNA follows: TGCGCCAGCAGAGAGGACAGGGGGAACACCGGGGAGCTGTTTTTT. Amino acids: CASREDRGNTGELFF.